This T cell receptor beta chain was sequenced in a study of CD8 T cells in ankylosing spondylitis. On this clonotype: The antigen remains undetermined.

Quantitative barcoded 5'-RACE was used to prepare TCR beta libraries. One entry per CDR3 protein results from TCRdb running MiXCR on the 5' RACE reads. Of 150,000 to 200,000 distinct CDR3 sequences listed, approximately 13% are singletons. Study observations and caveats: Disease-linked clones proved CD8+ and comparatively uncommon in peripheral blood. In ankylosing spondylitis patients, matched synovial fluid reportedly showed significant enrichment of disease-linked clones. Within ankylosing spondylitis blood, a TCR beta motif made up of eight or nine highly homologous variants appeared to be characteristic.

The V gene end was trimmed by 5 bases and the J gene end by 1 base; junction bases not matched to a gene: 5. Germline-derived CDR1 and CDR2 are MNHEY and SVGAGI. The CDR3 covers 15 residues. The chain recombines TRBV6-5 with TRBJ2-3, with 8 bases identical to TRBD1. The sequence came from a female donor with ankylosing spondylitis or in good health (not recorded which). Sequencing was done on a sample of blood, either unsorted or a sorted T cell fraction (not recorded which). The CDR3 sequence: CASSLQGDGTDTQYF. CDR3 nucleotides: TGTGCCAGCAGTCTACAGGGGGATGGCACAGATACGCAGTATTTT.